These 9 T cell receptor beta chains share one sample of origin, sequenced in a study of cytomegalovirus exposure and HLA in healthy donors. The PCR ran on 60 Vbeta and 13 Jbeta primers. Method: immunoSEQ multiplex PCR; TCRdb's copy keeps in-frame clones and lacks some. The profile shows approximately 150,000 clones, about two thirds of them singletons. The sequencing sample was made of PBMCs. The receptors were sampled from a man aged 25-40 years in good health and CMV-seropositive.

In regard to this clone: Other DNA sequences in the sample encode the same CDR3. The gene calls are TRBV5-4 and TRBJ1-5; 8 nucleotides line up with TRBD1. This CDR3 spans 13 amino acids. V lost 3 bases and J lost 5; bases outside the gene matches: 1. Germline V lookup: CDR1 SGHNT, CDR2 YYREEE (reference sequence). CDR3 bases: TGTGCCAGCAGCTCGACAGGGGATCAGCCCCAGCATTTT. It yields the protein CASSSTGDQPQHF. The variable domain in full, with the rest retrieved from reference TRBV5-4 and TRBJ1-5, is ETGVTQSPTHLIKTRGQQVTLRCSSQSGHNTVSWYQQALGQGPQFIFQYYREEENGRGNFPPRFSGLQFPNYSSELNVNALELDDSALYLCASSSTGDQPQHFGDGTRLSIL.

The chain uses TRBV6-1 and TRBJ2-7; 7 bases match TRBD2. This CDR3 is 13 amino acids long. The germline V gene has CDR1 MNHNS and CDR2 SASEGT. Losses at the gene ends were 0 bases for V and 9 bases for J; bases not matched to a gene: 5. CDR3: CASSEAPTGGQYF. CDR3 in DNA: TGTGCCAGCAGTGAAGCCCCAACGGGGGGGCAGTACTTC.

This chain joins TRBV9 and TRBJ2-3, with 8 bases that match TRBD2. Looked up from germline, CDR1 is SGDLS and CDR2 is YYNGEE. With 4 bases clipped from V and 4 bases from J, the junction kept 5 bases outside the gene matches. This CDR3 has 14 residues. CDR3 region: CASSLSGRADTQYF. Here the CDR3 DNA reads TGTGCCAGCAGCCTGAGCGGGAGAGCAGATACGCAGTATTTT.

V gene TRBV5-4 combines with J gene TRBJ2-1; 10 positions match TRBD2. The V gene's germline CDR1 is SGHNT and CDR2 YYREEE (reference sequence). V lost 0 bases to trimming and J lost 8 bases; unmatched junction nucleotides: 5. The CDR3 extends over 15 amino acids. The DNA of the CDR3 is TGTGCCAGCAGCTTGGCCGCTAGCGGGAGATATGAGCAGTTCTTC. It is translated as CASSLAASGRYEQFF.

This chain joins TRBV6-5 and TRBJ2-7, with TRBD2 matching over 11 bases. Unmatched junction bases numbered 7, after V lost 5 bases and J lost 4 bases. The CDR3 is 15 amino acids. Looked up from germline, CDR1 is MNHEY and CDR2 is SVGAGI. CDR3 protein: CASSPAGTSGYEQYF. The CDR3 bases are TGTGCCAGCAGTCCCGCCGGGACTAGCGGTTACGAGCAGTACTTC.

For the CDR3, the DNA is TGTGCCAGCAGTTTGATTCAGTTGAACACTGAAGCTTTCTTT. This gives the protein CASSLIQLNTEAFF. The V call is TRBV28, the J call TRBJ1-1; no reliable D call. The V gene's germline CDR1 is MDHEN and CDR2 SYDVKM. This CDR3 is 14 amino acids long. Trimming pared 3 bases from V and 0 bases from J, leaving 8 bases between.

With respect to this clone: Within the sample, other DNA sequences also encode this same CDR3. The rearrangement uses TRBV19 and TRBJ2-2, with 7 positions matching TRBD2. The germline V gene has CDR1 LNHDA and CDR2 SQIVND (reference sequence). The CDR3 runs 9 residues. The CDR3 loop is CGAGEELFF. The DNA of the CDR3 is TGTGGTGCGGGAGAGGAGCTGTTTTTT.

The rearrangement uses TRBV10-3 and TRBJ2-5; maybe TRBD2 (6 bases). Germline CDR1 reads ENHRY; CDR2 reads SYGVKD. The CDR3 length is 14 residues. Trimming removed 10 bases at V and 4 bases at J, with 19 bases between. The CDR3 sequence: CATGLLGSGETQYF. CDR3 in DNA: TGTGCCACCGGTTTGTTAGGTAGCGGAGAGACCCAGTACTTC.

This clone occurred once. This sequence joins TRBV6-5 and TRBJ1-5; tentatively, D is TRBD1 (6 bases). Germline CDR1 MNHEY, CDR2 SVGAGI. The CDR3 consists of 13 residues. Trimming removed 6 bases from V and 15 bases from J, with 21 bases in between. The CDR3 nucleotides are TGTGCCAGCAGCTACGGCGACTGGACAGAACGGCATTTT. Its protein is CASSYGDWTERHF.